Listed below are T cell receptor beta chains from one sample, sequenced in a study of beta chain features in type 1 diabetes. Only in-frame clones appear in the TCRdb table, and some are missing; sequencing was by immunoSEQ multiplex PCR. This table has roughly 340,000 clones, around 13% appearing once. Sequencing input: naive CD4+ T cells from blood. All receptors come from a woman aged 18-30 years with type 1 diabetes. CDR3s include the opening cysteine and the closing phenylalanine or tryptophan. Fields, in order: J gene, V gene, D gene, clone size, CDR3 protein, CDR3 DNA. D genes are given only for firm matches. Clone size appears in some rows only: once, few, many, or a class for an expanded clone.

>TRBJ1-2|TRBV12-5|NA|NA
CASGLATGPYTF
TGTGCTAGTGGTTTGGCAACTGGGCCCTACACCTTC
>TRBJ1-3|TRBV9|NA|few
CASSVAGRGSGNTIYF
TGTGCCAGCAGCGTAGCGGGCAGGGGATCTGGAAACACCATATATTTT
>TRBJ2-7|TRBV7-8|TRBD1|few
CASSTGTGLGYEQYF
TGTGCCAGCAGCACCGGGACAGGGCTAGGGTACGAGCAGTACTTC
>TRBJ2-2|TRBV18|NA|few
CASSPYGARNTGELFF
TGTGCCAGCTCACCATATGGGGCGCGTAACACCGGGGAGCTGTTTTTT
>TRBJ2-7|TRBV7-9|TRBD1|NA
CASSKRQGYEQYF
TGTGCCAGCAGCAAGCGACAGGGCTACGAGCAGTACTTC
>TRBJ2-1|TRBV9|TRBD2|NA
CASSGPPLAGSEQFF
TGTGCCAGCAGCGGACCCCCCCTAGCGGGGTCTGAGCAGTTCTTC
>TRBJ2-7|TRBV19|TRBD1|few
CASSTDRAAYEQYF
TGTGCCAGTAGCACGGACAGGGCCGCCTACGAGCAGTACTTC
>TRBJ2-7|TRBV2|TRBD2|few
CASTAWLAETMASYEQYF
TGTGCCAGCACCGCCTGGCTAGCGGAAACCATGGCTTCCTACGAGCAGTACTTC
>TRBJ2-5|TRBV9|TRBD2|NA
CASSRLAGGGETQYF
TGTGCCAGCAGCCGACTAGCGGGAGGTGGGGAGACCCAGTACTTC
>TRBJ2-5|TRBV27|TRBD2|few
CASSLSSLAGRETQYF
TGTGCCAGCAGTTTATCATCCCTAGCGGGACGGGAGACCCAGTACTTC
>TRBJ2-2|TRBV19|NA|few
CASSSAGTDTGELFF
TGTGCCAGTAGTTCGGCGGGGACGGACACCGGGGAGCTGTTTTTT
>TRBJ2-1|TRBV5-6|TRBD2|NA
CASSYLPRTSGNEQFF
TGTGCCAGCAGCTATTTACCCCGGACTAGCGGCAATGAGCAGTTCTTC
>TRBJ1-1|TRBV7-2|NA|few
CASSLVVNTEAFF
TGTGCCAGCAGCTTAGTCGTGAACACTGAAGCTTTCTTT
>TRBJ2-3|TRBV29-1|TRBD2|few
CSVGEGDTQYF
TGCAGCGTTGGGGAGGGAGATACGCAGTATTTT
>TRBJ2-6|TRBV10-3|NA|NA
CAISPTVSGANVLTF
TGTGCCATCAGCCCGACAGTTTCTGGGGCCAACGTCCTGACTTTC
>TRBJ1-2|TRBV2|TRBD1|NA
CASCGQGPNYGYTF
TGTGCCAGCTGCGGACAGGGTCCTAACTATGGCTACACCTTC
>TRBJ2-7|TRBV5-1|NA|NA
CASSLAPSNYEQYF
TGCGCCAGCAGCCTTGCCCCGAGCAACTACGAGCAGTACTTC
>TRBJ2-7|TRBV5-1|NA|NA
CASSYLSGGYEQYF
TGCGCCAGCAGCTACCTCTCCGGGGGATACGAGCAGTACTTC
>TRBJ2-7|TRBV15|TRBD1|NA
CATSRGTGWYEQYF
TGTGCCACCAGCAGAGGGACAGGGTGGTACGAGCAGTACTTC
>TRBJ2-7|TRBV10-3|TRBD1|few
CATGTDSYEQYF
TGTGCCACCGGGACAGACTCCTACGAGCAGTACTTC
>TRBJ2-3|TRBV7-2|NA|NA
CASSGQYF
TGTGCCAGCAGTGGCCAGTATTTT
>TRBJ1-2|TRBV27|NA|NA
CASTQQGGPLTNYGYTF
TGTGCCAGCACCCAACAGGGTGGCCCCCTTACTAACTATGGCTACACCTTC
>TRBJ2-5|TRBV5-1|TRBD2|few
CASSLPSGGAQETQYF
TGCGCCAGCAGCTTACCTAGCGGGGGGGCCCAAGAGACCCAGTACTTC
>TRBJ2-1|TRBV7-9|TRBD2|few
CASRSGLANNEQFF
TGTGCCAGCAGGAGTGGACTAGCAAACAATGAGCAGTTCTTC
>TRBJ1-4|TRBV9|NA|NA
CASSAGGRDEKLFF
TGTGCCAGCAGCGCGGGGGGCAGGGATGAAAAACTGTTTTTT
>TRBJ2-5|TRBV2|NA|NA
CASSAQGVPRETQYF
TGTGCCAGCAGTGCGCAGGGTGTTCCCCGAGAGACCCAGTACTTC
>TRBJ1-5|TRBV19|NA|few
CASTSPGYGQPQHF
TGTGCCAGTACCTCGCCAGGGTACGGTCAGCCCCAGCATTTT
>TRBJ2-3|TRBV19|NA|NA
CASSIRNTDTQYF
TGTGCCAGTAGTATCAGGAACACAGATACGCAGTATTTT
>TRBJ2-1|TRBV11-1|TRBD2|NA
CASSPRSSGSINEQFF
TGTGCCAGCAGCCCCCGGTCTAGCGGGAGTATCAATGAGCAGTTCTTC
>TRBJ2-7|TRBV4-3|NA|NA
CASSQDVDGHFSYEQYF
TGCGCCAGCAGCCAAGATGTGGATGGACACTTCTCCTACGAGCAGTACTTC
>TRBJ1-2|TRBV28|NA|NA
CASSLAYGYTF
TGTGCCAGCAGTTTAGCGTATGGCTACACCTTC
>TRBJ1-5|TRBV2|TRBD1|few
CASSDLDRVRPQHF
TGTGCCAGCAGTGACTTGGACAGGGTAAGGCCCCAGCATTTT
>TRBJ2-7|TRBV9|TRBD1|NA
CASSAGQSPREQYF
TGTGCCAGCAGCGCGGGACAGTCCCCTCGTGAGCAGTACTTC
>TRBJ2-3|TRBV15|TRBD2|few
CATSYGATSGIGDTQYF
TGTGCCACCAGCTACGGGGCGACTAGCGGGATTGGGGATACGCAGTATTTT
>TRBJ2-1|TRBV4-3|NA|few
CASSQARLRNNEQFF
TGCGCCAGCAGCCAAGCGAGACTGAGAAACAATGAGCAGTTCTTC
>TRBJ2-1|TRBV11-2|TRBD2|few
CASGSRAGNYNEQFF
TGTGCCAGCGGATCCCGAGCGGGGAACTACAATGAGCAGTTCTTC
>TRBJ2-4|TRBV30|TRBD2|few
CAWSVRGGRKNIQYF
TGTGCCTGGAGTGTACGCGGGGGGAGAAAAAACATTCAGTACTTC
>TRBJ1-5|TRBV10-3|NA|NA
CAISVESNQPQHF
TGTGCCATCAGTGTGGAGAGCAATCAGCCCCAGCATTTT
>TRBJ1-6|TRBV14|TRBD1|NA
CASSRETGTSPLHF
TGTGCCAGCAGCCGGGAGACAGGGACCTCACCCCTCCACTTT
>TRBJ1-1|TRBV5-1|NA|NA
CASSLDAGQNTEAFF
TGCGCCAGCAGCTTGGACGCGGGGCAGAACACTGAAGCTTTCTTT
>TRBJ2-7|TRBV18|NA|few
CASSLVGEQYF
TGTGCCAGCTCCCTGGTCGGGGAGCAGTACTTC
>TRBJ2-7|TRBV18|NA|NA
CASSPGGAEQYF
TGTGCCAGCTCACCTGGGGGGGCCGAGCAGTACTTC
>TRBJ2-1|TRBV6-4|TRBD1|few
CASSEPGGHQFF
TGTGCCAGCAGTGAGCCAGGGGGCCATCAGTTCTTC
>TRBJ2-3|TRBV5-4|TRBD2|few
CASSPTSGSSYTQYF
TGTGCCAGCAGTCCGACTAGCGGGAGCTCTTATACGCAGTATTTT
>TRBJ2-7|TRBV27|TRBD1|NA
CASRGQGSYEQYF
TGTGCCAGCAGAGGACAGGGGTCCTACGAGCAGTACTTC
>TRBJ2-2|TRBV25-1|TRBD1|few
CASSVTGEVGELFF
TGTGCCAGCAGTGTGACAGGGGAGGTGGGGGAGCTGTTTTTT
>TRBJ2-7|TRBV28|NA|NA
CASSQTGTYEQYF
TGTGCCAGCAGTCAGACAGGAACCTACGAGCAGTACTTC
>TRBJ1-6|TRBV4-1|TRBD1|NA
CASSLRDRDNSPLHF
TGCGCCAGCAGCCTCCGGGACAGGGATAATTCACCCCTCCACTTT
>TRBJ1-5|TRBV30|NA|few
CAWGHNSNQPQHF
TGTGCCTGGGGTCACAATAGCAATCAGCCCCAGCATTTT
>TRBJ2-4|TRBV5-6|NA|NA
CASSLDGVVEKNIQYF
TGTGCCAGCAGCTTGGACGGGGTCGTGGAGAAAAACATTCAGTACTTC
>TRBJ1-4|TRBV15|NA|NA
CATSIPGTNEKLFF
TGTGCCACCAGCATACCCGGGACAAATGAAAAACTGTTTTTT
>TRBJ1-1|TRBV5-4|NA|NA
CASSLGVEAFF
TGTGCCAGCAGCTTAGGGGTGGAAGCTTTCTTT
>TRBJ2-1|TRBV10-3|NA|few
CAIRQPTGTLDNEQFF
TGTGCCATCCGGCAGCCTACAGGGACGCTGGACAATGAGCAGTTCTTC
>TRBJ1-1|TRBV27|NA|few
CASSRIPGVTEAFF
TGTGCCAGCAGCAGGATCCCAGGGGTGACTGAAGCTTTCTTT